The 11 T cell receptor beta chains listed next were all sequenced from one sample in a study of human T cells and chemical hapten exposure. Specified time point: patch test 3, about 24 weeks after DPC sensitization. The treatment was: therapeutic diphenylcyclopropenone sensitization with weekly scalp DPC. TCRdb independently ran MiXCR on the RACE reads; one entry per CDR3 protein. The sample has about 84,000 distinct CDR3 sequences; about 10% are singletons. The sample was whole blood, taken in connection with sensitization to the hapten diphenylcyclopropenone (DPC). These receptors originate from a woman aged 50 to 60 with alopecia areata. Some clones in this sample may be carry-over from other donors' samples.

The rearrangement uses TRBV12-3 or TRBV12-4 and TRBJ2-1, with 11 nucleotides matching TRBD1. This CDR3 is 22 amino acids long. Germline trimming cut 7 bases from V and 3 bases from J; bases unmatched to any gene: 26. Written as DNA, the CDR3 is TGTGCCAGCACCCGGACAGGGGGCTCCTCGGGCGCTAGCGGGGTTCTCTACAATGAGCAGTTCTTC. Protein product: CASTRTGGSSGASGVLYNEQFF.

This clonotype occurred a few times. The chain joins TRBV20-1 to TRBJ1-1; 8 bases align to TRBD1. Trimming took 3 bases from V and 5 from J; bases not matched to a gene: 8. This CDR3 is built from 14 residues. CDR1 is DFQATT and CDR2 is SNEGSKA in the germline V gene (reference sequence). CDR3 bases: TGCAGTGCTAGGGACAGGGTGGGTTCGACTGAAGCTTTCTTT. Amino acid sequence: CSARDRVGSTEAFF.

The chain employs TRBV6-5 and TRBJ2-5, with 9 bases fitting TRBD2. Germline V gene sequence: CDR1 MNHEY, CDR2 SVGAGI. CDR3 size: 13 residues. For the CDR3, the DNA is TGTGGCGCGGCGGGAGGGCCAGGGGAGACCCAGTACTTC. This gives the protein CGAAGGPGETQYF.

This clonotype was seen a few times. The rearrangement joins TRBV5-6 to TRBJ2-1; D possibly matches TRBD1 or TRBD2 (5 bases each). Trimming cost V 3 bases and J 9 bases, with 19 bases left between them. The CDR3 runs to 15 residues. The germline V gene has CDR1 SGHDT and CDR2 YYEEEE. The DNA of the CDR3 is TGTGCCAGCAGCTGGGACCCGGGTAATTTGGGTGAGCAGTTCTTC. Translating it yields CASSWDPGNLGEQFF.

This clonotype was detected many times. The V call is TRBV11-2, the J call TRBJ2-5; no clear D. The CDR3 runs to 16 residues. Trimming took 5 bases from V and 1 from J, leaving 17 bases between them. The germline V gene has CDR1 SGHAT and CDR2 FQNNGV. The CDR3 protein is CASSRLGSLPQETQYF. For the CDR3, the DNA is TGTGCCAGCAGCCGTCTGGGATCACTGCCCCAAGAGACCCAGTACTTC.

This clonotype showed up just a few times. The chain has TRBV20-1 and TRBJ1-5; 11 bases fit TRBD1. J was trimmed by 6 bases and V by 5 bases; bases with no gene match: 6. The CDR3 covers 14 residues. CDR1 is DFQATT and CDR2 is SNEGSKA in the germline V gene (reference sequence). CDR3 bases: TGCAGTGCTTTGGACAGGGGGCGAGGTCAGCCCCAGCATTTT. This translates into CSALDRGRGQPQHF.

This clonotype has more than one count but fewer than ten. The rearrangement links TRBV7-2 to TRBJ2-7; 14 nucleotides agree with TRBD2. Germline lookup yields CDR1 SGHTA and CDR2 FQGNSA. Trimming took 4 bases from V and 7 from J; bases not matched to a gene: 18. The CDR3 has 19 residues. The CDR3 sequence: CASSSTSGRATRGPSEQYF. The CDR3 DNA follows: TGTGCCAGCAGCTCGACTAGCGGGAGGGCGACGAGGGGGCCTAGTGAGCAGTACTTC.

The CDR3 region is CSARRVAGGNNEQFF. The CDR3, as DNA: TGCAGCGCCCGACGGGTAGCGGGAGGAAATAATGAGCAGTTCTTC. The rearrangement joins TRBV29-1 to TRBJ2-1; 10 nucleotides line up with TRBD2. CDR3 length: 15 amino acids. Trimming removed 7 bases from V and 7 bases from J; junction bases left unmatched: 13. Per germline, CDR1 SQVTM and CDR2 ANQGSEA.

This clonotype has just a few counts. The rearrangement joins TRBV18 to TRBJ1-1, with unresolved D. CDR3 size: 15 residues. Per germline, CDR1 KGHSH and CDR2 LQKENI. With 3 bases removed from V and 4 bases from J, the gap between germline ends came to 15 bases. The CDR3 is CASSPSVGSGTEAFF. DNA for the CDR3: TGTGCCAGCTCACCCAGCGTGGGGTCGGGCACTGAAGCTTTCTTT.

This clonotype was seen repeatedly, ten times or more. This chain connects TRBV18 to TRBJ1-1; possibly TRBD1 for D (5 bases). Germline CDR1 and CDR2: KGHSH and LQKENI. V lost 0 bases and J 3 bases, leaving 14 bases between the germline ends. This CDR3 has 16 amino acids. In DNA form, the CDR3 reads TGTGCCAGCTCACCACCTCTACCGGCAGGGTACACTGAAGCTTTCTTT. This codes for CASSPPLPAGYTEAFF.

This clonotype was counted at least ten times. Here the CDR3 reads CASSVSGTGGQETQYF. DNA for the CDR3: TGTGCCAGCAGCGTATCCGGGACAGGGGGCCAAGAGACCCAGTACTTC. This chain joins TRBV7-6 and TRBJ2-5; 11 positions agree with TRBD1. The V gene's germline CDR1 is SGHVS and CDR2 FNYEAQ. V dropped 5 bases and J dropped 1; count of bases not matched to a gene: 6. This CDR3 spans 16 amino acids.